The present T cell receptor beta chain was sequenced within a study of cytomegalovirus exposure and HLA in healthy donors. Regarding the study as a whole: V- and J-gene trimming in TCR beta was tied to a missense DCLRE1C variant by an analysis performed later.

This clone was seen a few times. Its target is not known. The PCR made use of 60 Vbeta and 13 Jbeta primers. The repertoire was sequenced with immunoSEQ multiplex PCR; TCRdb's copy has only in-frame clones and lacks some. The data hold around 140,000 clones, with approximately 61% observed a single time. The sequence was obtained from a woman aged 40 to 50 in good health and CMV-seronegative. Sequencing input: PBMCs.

The DNA of the CDR3 is TGTGCCATCAGTGAGTCGGGGGGATCCGGGGCCAACGTCCTGACTTTC. This gives the protein CAISESGGSGANVLTF. This chain links TRBV10-3 with TRBJ2-6; possible D gene TRBD2, 6 bases. Germline V gene lookup returns CDR1 ENHRY and CDR2 SYGVKD. This CDR3 has 16 residues. Trimming shortened V by 0 bases and J by 4 bases, and 10 bases separated the two germline ends.